This TCR beta chain was identified during a study of blood T cells in healthy people across ages. This clonotype has a handful of counts. Its specificity is not known. The people who gave samples were healthy Caucasians from Russia, aged roughly 6 to 100. CDR3 length: 18 amino acids. Germline trimming cut 10 bases from V and 0 bases from J; bases unmatched to any gene: 13. Germline V gene data show CDR1 as MNHEY and CDR2 as SVGEGT. Using a J-beta primer mix together with a sample-barcoded 5' primer, a second PCR was run for about 6 to 11 cycles. TCRdb reprocessed the 5' RACE reads with MiXCR, giving one entry per CDR3 protein. There are about 1.8 million distinct CDR3 sequences in the sample; 49% occur only once, and approximately 2% lies in the top ten. Study observations and caveats: Older individuals had lower TCR beta diversity per million T cells (the decline was roughly linear). There were more naive CD4+ cells and higher diversity in long-lived donors than in aged donors. The lack of PBMC sorting stopped any conclusive naive versus antigen-experienced comparison.

V gene TRBV6-2 or TRBV6-3 combines with J gene TRBJ2-6; 9 bases agree with TRBD1. The sequence was obtained from a woman aged 35 to 49 in good health. The sequenced material came from blood. This CDR3 reads CATRDRVKLGSGANVLTF. The CDR3 coding sequence is TGTGCCACCAGGGACAGGGTGAAGTTGGGCTCTGGGGCCAACGTCCTGACTTTC.